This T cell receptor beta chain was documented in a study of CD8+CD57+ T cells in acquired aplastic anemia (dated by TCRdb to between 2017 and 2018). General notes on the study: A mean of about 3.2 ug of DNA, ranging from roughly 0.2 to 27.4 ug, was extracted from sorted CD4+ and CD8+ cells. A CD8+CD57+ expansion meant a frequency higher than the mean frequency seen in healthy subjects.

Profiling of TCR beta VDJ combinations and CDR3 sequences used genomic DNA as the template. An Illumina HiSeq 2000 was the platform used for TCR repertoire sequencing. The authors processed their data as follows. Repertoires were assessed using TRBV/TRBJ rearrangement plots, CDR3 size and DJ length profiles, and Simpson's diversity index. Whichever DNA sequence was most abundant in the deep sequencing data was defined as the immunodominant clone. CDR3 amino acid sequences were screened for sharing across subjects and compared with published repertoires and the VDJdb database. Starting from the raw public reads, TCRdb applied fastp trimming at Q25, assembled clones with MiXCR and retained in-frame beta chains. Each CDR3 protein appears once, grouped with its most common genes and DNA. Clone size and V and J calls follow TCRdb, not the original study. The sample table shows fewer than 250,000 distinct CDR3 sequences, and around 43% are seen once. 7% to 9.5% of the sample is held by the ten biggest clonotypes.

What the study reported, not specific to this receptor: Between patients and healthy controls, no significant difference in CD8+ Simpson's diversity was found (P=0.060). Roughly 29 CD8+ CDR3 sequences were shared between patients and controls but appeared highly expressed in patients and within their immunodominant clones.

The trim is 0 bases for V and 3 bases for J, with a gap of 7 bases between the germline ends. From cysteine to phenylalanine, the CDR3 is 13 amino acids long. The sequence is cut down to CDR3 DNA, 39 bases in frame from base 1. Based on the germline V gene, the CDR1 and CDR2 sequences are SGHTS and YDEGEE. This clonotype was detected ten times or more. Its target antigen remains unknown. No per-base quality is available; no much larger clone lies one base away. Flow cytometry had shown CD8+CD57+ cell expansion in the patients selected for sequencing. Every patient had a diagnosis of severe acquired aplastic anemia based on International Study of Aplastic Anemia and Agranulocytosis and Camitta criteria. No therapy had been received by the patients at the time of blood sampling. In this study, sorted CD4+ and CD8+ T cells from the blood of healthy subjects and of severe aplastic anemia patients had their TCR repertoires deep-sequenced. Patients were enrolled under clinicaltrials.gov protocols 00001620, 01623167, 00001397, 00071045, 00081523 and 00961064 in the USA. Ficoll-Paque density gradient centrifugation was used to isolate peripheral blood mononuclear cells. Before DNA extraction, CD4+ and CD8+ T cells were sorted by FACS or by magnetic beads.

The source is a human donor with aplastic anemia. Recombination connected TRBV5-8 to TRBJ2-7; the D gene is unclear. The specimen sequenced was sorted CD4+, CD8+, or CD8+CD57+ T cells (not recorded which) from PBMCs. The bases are TGTGCCAGCAGCTTGGACATCCTCTACGAGCAGTACTTC. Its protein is CASSLDILYEQYF.